This is a list of T cell receptor beta chains from one sample in a study of CD8 T cells in ankylosing spondylitis. TCRdb passed the 5' RACE reads through MiXCR, listing each CDR3 protein once. The repertoire holds approximately 540,000 distinct CDR3 sequences, with roughly 13% as singletons. Sequenced material: blood, either unsorted or a sorted T cell fraction (not recorded which). The receptors were sampled from a male donor with ankylosing spondylitis. Each CDR3 is given with its conserved first and last residue. D genes are given only for firm matches. Size values are once, few and many counts, or a class for expanded clones, and some rows have none.

TRBJ1-1 few TRBD1 TRBV4-1 TGCGCCAGCAGCCAAGATTTGGCAGGGGGGCACACTGAAGCTTTCTTT CASSQDLAGGHTEAFF
TRBJ2-3 . . TRBV29-1 TGCAGCGTTAGATATGGGCTCACAGATACGCAGTATTTT CSVRYGLTDTQYF
TRBJ2-1 few TRBD2 TRBV5-4 TGTGCCAGCAGCTTAGAAAGCGGGAGGAGCTCCTACAATGAGCAGTTCTTC CASSLESGRSSYNEQFF
TRBJ1-5 few . TRBV12-3/TRBV12-4 TGTGCCAGCAGTAACCGTCGACGGCTCGACGCCCAGCATTTT CASSNRRRLDAQHF
TRBJ2-1 many . TRBV5-1 TGCGCCAGCAGCTTTAGTTTGGGTGAGCAGTTCTTC CASSFSLGEQFF
TRBJ2-1 few TRBD2 TRBV6-1 TGTGCCAGCAGTCTTCCGGGGGGGCCCTACAATGAGCAGTTCTTC CASSLPGGPYNEQFF
TRBJ1-3 few TRBD1 TRBV27 TGTGCCAGCAGTGTGACAGGGGGCTCTGGAAACACCATATATTTT CASSVTGGSGNTIYF
TRBJ2-1 . TRBD2 TRBV5-1 TGCGCCAGCAGCTCTCGAACTAGCGGGAGTTGGTTGCAGTTCTTC CASSSRTSGSWLQFF
TRBJ2-1 . . TRBV6-4 TGTGCCAGCTCCTCGACTAGTTGGGACAATGAGCAGTTCTTC CASSSTSWDNEQFF
TRBJ1-1 few . TRBV15 TGTGCCACCAGCCCAGGGACAAAAAACACTGAAGCTTTCTTT CATSPGTKNTEAFF
TRBJ2-4 few . TRBV7-9 TGTGCCAGCAGCTTACGAACAGAAAACATTCAGTACTTC CASSLRTENIQYF
TRBJ2-1 . . TRBV5-1 TGCGCCAGCAGCTTGTATACGGGAGTGGGGAATGAGCAGTTCTTC CASSLYTGVGNEQFF
TRBJ2-3 many . TRBV11-2 TGTGCCAGCAGCACTCAACCGACAGCCGGCACAGATACGCAGTATTTT CASSTQPTAGTDTQYF
TRBJ1-2 . . TRBV30 TGTGCCTGGGGGGATTATGGCTACACCTTC CAWGDYGYTF
TRBJ2-3 . . TRBV27 TGTGCCAGCAGTTTATCGGCCCCGGGACTGACTAAGTGGGACACAGATACGCAGTATTTT CASSLSAPGLTKWDTDTQYF
TRBJ1-4 . TRBD1 TRBV7-9 TGTGCCAGCAGCTCACAGGGGGCGGAAGAAAAACTGTTTTTT CASSSQGAEEKLFF
TRBJ1-6 . . TRBV5-1 TGCGCCAGCAGCTTGGATGGGACCATCAATTCACCCCTCCACTTT CASSLDGTINSPLHF
TRBJ2-3 few TRBD2 TRBV20-1 TGCAGTGCGCCCGGGACTAGGGCAGATACGCAGTATTTT CSAPGTRADTQYF
TRBJ1-4 few . TRBV18 TGTGCCAGCTCACTTAGCGGGAACCAAAGGGAACTGTTTTTT CASSLSGNQRELFF
TRBJ2-1 many . TRBV12-3/TRBV12-4 TGTGCCAGCGTCAAAGGGAATGAGCAGTTCTTC CASVKGNEQFF
TRBJ2-1 few TRBD2 TRBV20-1 TGCAGTGTAAGGAGCGGGAGTGCCTCCTACAATGAGCAGTTCTTC CSVRSGSASYNEQFF
TRBJ1-5 . . TRBV5-1 TGCGCCAGCAGCCCGGGACCGTTCAATCAGCCCCAGCATTTT CASSPGPFNQPQHF
TRBJ2-7 . TRBD2 TRBV18 TGTGCCAGCTCACCGACGGGACTAGCGGGAAGGAACGAGCAGTACTTC CASSPTGLAGRNEQYF
TRBJ2-5 . . TRBV5-1 TGCGCCAGCAGCTTGCTGACAGGATTTCCGTCCCAAGAGACCCAGTACTTC CASSLLTGFPSQETQYF
TRBJ1-5 . . TRBV6-1 TGTGCCAGCAGAGAGGACACTAATCAGCCCCAGCATTTT CASREDTNQPQHF
TRBJ1-3 . . TRBV12-3/TRBV12-4 TGTGCCAGCAGCCCTAAACCCGGAAACACCATATATTTT CASSPKPGNTIYF
TRBJ2-1 many TRBD1 TRBV20-1 TGCAGTGCTACCAGGGGGGACAGGGGCTACAATGAGCAGTTCTTC CSATRGDRGYNEQFF
TRBJ1-4 few . TRBV5-1 TGCGCCAGCAGCTTGGTCCAGGGAAACGGTGAAAAACTGTTTTTT CASSLVQGNGEKLFF
TRBJ1-4 many . TRBV29-1 TGCAGCGTACCCGGAGAGCTCGCTGGTGAAAAACTGTTTTTT CSVPGELAGEKLFF
TRBJ1-5 . TRBD1 TRBV5-1 TGCGCCAGCAGCGCCGGACAGGGGCAACAGCCCCAGCATTTT CASSAGQGQQPQHF
TRBJ2-2 many . TRBV29-1 TGCAGCGTTGTCAGGGGAACCGGGGAGCTGTTTTTT CSVVRGTGELFF
TRBJ2-1 . . TRBV24-1 TGTGCCACCGAGGACGACATCTACAATGAGCAGTTCTTC CATEDDIYNEQFF
TRBJ1-2 many . TRBV20-1 TGCAGTGCTTGGTCAGTCTATGGCTACACCTTC CSAWSVYGYTF
TRBJ1-5 . TRBD1 TRBV5-5 TGTGCCAGCAGCCCCGGGACAGGGGTAATAAGAATATTCCAGCCCCAGCATTTT CASSPGTGVIRIFQPQHF
TRBJ2-3 many . TRBV9 TGTGCCAGCAGCGCGCAAGCTGGGGCGGATACGCAGTATTTT CASSAQAGADTQYF
TRBJ2-2 many TRBD2 TRBV7-9 TGTGCCAGCAGCACGACTAGCGGGAGGGGCACCGGGGAGCTGTTTTTT CASSTTSGRGTGELFF
TRBJ1-6 few TRBD1 TRBV29-1 TGCAGCGTGTCCGGGACAGCAAATTCACCCCTCCACTTT CSVSGTANSPLHF
TRBJ1-2 . . TRBV20-1 TGCGGGGCCCTAGGGGGGTTCATCACAAAAAATGGCTACACCTTC CGALGGFITKNGYTF
TRBJ2-1 . TRBD2 TRBV19 TGTGCCAGTGTAGCGGGAGGGCTATCCTACAATGAGCAGTTCTTC CASVAGGLSYNEQFF